The rows below give T cell receptor beta chains drawn from one sample of a study of cytomegalovirus exposure and HLA in healthy donors. This table comes from immunoSEQ multiplex PCR, and its TCRdb copy is limited to in-frame clones, with some not included. The repertoire holds approximately 160,000 clones, with approximately 96% as singletons. Sequencing input: PBMCs. These receptors were taken from a woman between 18 and 30 years old in good health and CMV-seronegative. Each CDR3 is given with its conserved first and last residue. A D gene is named only where the DNA matches it firmly.

v_gene,j_gene,d_gene,len,CDR3nt,CDR3aa
TRBV6-5,TRBJ1-3,TRBD1,15,TGTGCCAGCAGTCGAACAGGGGGCTCTGGAAACACCATATATTTT,CASSRTGGSGNTIYF
TRBV7-9,TRBJ2-7,NA,14,TGTGCCAGCAGCTATAGACAGAGCTCCTACGAGCAGTACTTC,CASSYRQSSYEQYF
TRBV9,TRBJ2-3,TRBD2,16,TGTGCCAGCAGCCGGGGGGCTAGCGGGGGGACAGATACGCAGTATTTT,CASSRGASGGTDTQYF
TRBV7-8,TRBJ1-2,NA,12,TGTGCCAGCAGCTTAGCCGCGGGAACCTACACCTTC,CASSLAAGTYTF
TRBV7-9,TRBJ1-4,NA,16,TGTGCCAGCAGCTCCCAGGGTGGGGGCGACAATGAAAAACTGTTTTTT,CASSSQGGGDNEKLFF
TRBV5-1,TRBJ2-7,NA,16,TGCGCCAGCAGCTTGGTGGGGGGGCAGCCGGTCTACGAGCAGTACTTC,CASSLVGGQPVYEQYF
TRBV5-1,TRBJ1-3,NA,17,TGCGCCAGCAGCTTGGGAAACGAATTACACTCTGGAAACACCATATATTTT,CASSLGNELHSGNTIYF
TRBV9,TRBJ1-1,NA,14,TGTGCCAGCAGCCCCGGGGGGTTGAACACTGAAGCTTTCTTT,CASSPGGLNTEAFF
TRBV19,TRBJ2-7,TRBD1,15,TGTGCCAGTAGTACCGGGACAGGGGGGACCTACGAGCAGTACTTC,CASSTGTGGTYEQYF
TRBV6-1,TRBJ2-5,TRBD2,17,TGTGCCAGCAGTGAAGTCTATATGCGGGGGGGGCAAGAGACCCAGTACTTC,CASSEVYMRGGQETQYF